These 18 T cell receptor beta chains originate from one sample sequenced in a study of blood T cell repertoires in COVID-19 (TCRdb year 2020). The receptor library was made with the immunoSEQ multiplex PCR assay. TCRdb obtained this table from immuneACCESS and retained in-frame rearrangements with V and J assigned. These tables miss some clones; where compared with another copy, unresolved V genes account for less than half of the shortfall, and the remainder is unexplained. The sample records under 200,000 clones, roughly 80% of which are singletons. The ten largest clones represent roughly 6.1% of the sample. The sample taken for sequencing was peripheral blood. The receptors originated from a woman aged 35 to 49 with acute or convalescent COVID-19.

The chain links TRBV6-5 to TRBJ1-6; 9 positions agree with TRBD1. J gave up 9 bases and V 5 bases, and 8 bases lay outside the gene matches. CDR3 length: 15 residues. The germline V gene encodes CDR1 MNHEY and CDR2 SVGAGI. CDR3 sequence reads: CASSPTGTGTSPLHF. DNA for the CDR3: TGTGCCAGCAGTCCGACCGGGACAGGGACTTCACCCCTCCACTTT.

V is TRBV7-9 and J is TRBJ2-1; D remains unclear. The germline V gene has CDR1 SEHNR and CDR2 FQNEAQ (reference sequence). The CDR3 has 13 amino acids. V gave up 7 bases and J gave up 8 bases, with 15 bases separating them. CDR3: CASIWAATDEQFF. CDR3 nucleotides: TGTGCCAGCATTTGGGCAGCCACGGATGAGCAGTTCTTC.

This clone turned up a few times. The rearrangement links TRBV7-9 to TRBJ2-7; D is possibly TRBD2 (6 bases). Per the germline V gene, CDR1 is SEHNR and CDR2 is FQNEAQ (reference sequence). V gave up 1 base and J gave up 7 bases, with 17 bases separating them. The CDR3 totals 15 residues. The CDR3 bases are TGTGCCAGCAGCTTAGATATGAGGAGGGTCGGTGAGCAGTACTTC. The encoded protein is CASSLDMRRVGEQYF.

The chain combines TRBV3-1 (or the pseudogene TRBV3-2) with TRBJ2-2, with D uncertain. Trimming stripped 4 bases from V and 3 bases from J, with 9 bases between. This CDR3 spans 14 amino acids. CDR1 is LGHDT and CDR2 is YNNKEL in the germline V gene (reference sequence). CDR3 in DNA: TGTGCCAGCAGCCCCGTAGACTACACCGGGGAGCTGTTTTTT. This encodes CASSPVDYTGELFF.

This clone was detected only once. The chain uses TRBV2 and TRBJ2-1, with 7 bases matching TRBD2. Germline V CDR1 and CDR2: SNHLY, FYNNEI. The CDR3 runs 18 residues. V shed 7 bases and J 2 bases; nucleotides not matched to a gene: 17. The CDR3 nucleotides read TGTGCCAGCATCCCGAGGGAGGTCGTAGGGACTACCTACAATGAGCAGTTCTTC. Translated, it gives CASIPREVVGTTYNEQFF.

This chain links TRBV5-1 with TRBJ1-1; D perhaps matches TRBD1 (6 bases). The germline gives CDR1 SGHRS, CDR2 YFSETQ. CDR3 length: 13 residues. V lost 4 bases to trimming and J lost 0 bases, with 7 bases between them. CDR3 DNA sequence: TGCGCCAGCAGCCAGGGGCTGAACACTGAAGCTTTCTTT. It translates to CASSQGLNTEAFF. Supplemented by reference TRBV5-1 and TRBJ1-1, the full variable domain reads KAGVTQTPRYLIKTRGQQVTLSCSPISGHRSVSWYQQTPGQGLQFLFEYFSETQRNKGNFPGRFSGRQFSNSRSEMNVSTLELGDSALYLCASSQGLNTEAFFGQGTRLTVV.

This clone was picked up a small number of times. V is TRBV28 and J is TRBJ1-5; D remains ambiguous. The germline V gene has CDR1 MDHEN and CDR2 SYDVKM. Between the trimmed V and J ends, which lost 3 bases and 1 base, there was a span of 13 bases. This CDR3 contains 16 residues. The CDR3 DNA sequence: TGTGCCAGCAGTTTTTTCGCCGGCGGCAGCAATCAGCCCCAGCATTTT. Translated: CASSFFAGGSNQPQHF.

The gene calls are TRBV6-6 and TRBJ1-2; 7 bases line up with TRBD1. This CDR3 has 13 residues. The germline V gene has CDR1 MNHNY and CDR2 SVGAGI (reference sequence). V dropped 6 bases and J dropped 7; count of bases not matched to a gene: 8. The CDR3 here is CASRIEGGRGYTF. DNA of the CDR3: TGTGCCAGCAGAATAGAAGGGGGCCGTGGCTACACCTTC.

The chain links TRBV7-9 to TRBJ1-2; D is unclear. This CDR3 is 14 amino acids long. V lost 5 bases, J lost 8 bases, and 18 bases lay in between. CDR1 is SEHNR, CDR2 FQNEAQ, per germline (reference sequence). The CDR3 DNA follows: TGTGCCAGCAGCCCGATAGGGCTAGGCGGGGGCTACACCTTC. As protein: CASSPIGLGGGYTF.

The chain employs TRBV4-2 and TRBJ1-2; 7 positions match TRBD1. The CDR3 is 16 residues long. CDR1 LGHNA and CDR2 YNFKEQ come from the germline V gene. Trimming cost V 3 bases and J 0 bases; bases outside gene matches: 7. The chain's CDR3 is CASSHQRGGTNYGYTF. In DNA, the CDR3 is TGTGCCAGCAGCCACCAGAGAGGGGGCACTAACTATGGCTACACCTTC.

This clone showed up just a few times. This rearrangement joins TRBV3-1 (or the pseudogene TRBV3-2) to TRBJ2-7; perhaps TRBD2 as D (5 bases). V lost 1 base and J 3 bases, leaving 13 bases between the germline ends. CDR1 is LGHDT and CDR2 is YNNKEL in the germline V gene (reference sequence). The CDR3 is 15 residues long. In nucleotides, the CDR3 is TGTGCCAGCAGCCAAGTAGCCGGAGAGGGCTACGAGCAGTACTTC. Translated: CASSQVAGEGYEQYF.

The gene calls are TRBV7-9 and TRBJ2-1; a weak D match, TRBD1 (6 bases). This CDR3 region has 15 residues. Germline-derived CDR1 and CDR2 are SEHNR and FQNEAQ (reference sequence). The V gene lost 4 bases and the J gene lost 2 bases, with 12 bases spanning the gap. The CDR3 region has the DNA TGTGCCAGCAGCTCCTCCGGGACACCCTACAATGAGCAGTTCTTC. It translates to CASSSSGTPYNEQFF. The full variable domain, its missing parts supplied by reference TRBV7-9 and TRBJ2-1, is DTGVSQNPRHKITKRGQNVTFRCDPISEHNRLYWYRQTLGQGPEFLTYFQNEAQLEKSRLLSDRFSAERPKGSFSTLEIQRTEQGDSAMYLCASSSSGTPYNEQFFGPGTRLTVL.

On this clone: The junction departs from the called germline gene at one end, perhaps through a read error. V and J are TRBV7-7 and TRBJ2-5; TRBD1 matches 11 bases. The CDR3 length is 13 residues. The germline V gene has CDR1 SSHAT and CDR2 FNYEAQ (reference sequence). The CDR3 nucleotides read TGTGCTAGCAGCTCGGGGACAGGGGGACACCAGTACTTC. This codes for CASSSGTGGHQYF.

The chain employs TRBV5-6 and TRBJ2-1, with TRBD2 as a possible D gene (5 bases). The CDR3 sequence is 16 residues long. The germline gives CDR1 SGHDT, CDR2 YYEEEE. V lost 4 bases and J 8 bases, leaving 22 bases between the germline ends. CDR3 coding DNA: TGTGCCAGCAGCCAGATGAGGGCCCTAAGCCCCGATGAGCAGTTCTTC. This encodes CASSQMRALSPDEQFF.

This clone showed up just a few times. This chain connects TRBV6-6 to TRBJ2-7, with D possibly being TRBD2 (5 bases). The V and J ends lost 3 bases and 4 bases respectively, with 10 bases between them. Germline CDR1 MNHNY, CDR2 SVGAGI (reference sequence). CDR3 length: 13 residues. The CDR3 protein is CASSYMRDYEQYF. The CDR3 DNA reads TGTGCCAGCAGTTATATGAGGGATTACGAGCAGTACTTC.

The chain recombines TRBV30 with TRBJ1-2; unclear D gene. The germline V gene encodes CDR1 GTSNPN and CDR2 SVGIG (reference sequence). The CDR3 length is 14 residues. Trimming cost V 0 bases and J 1 base, with 9 bases left between them. In nucleotides, the CDR3 is TGTGCCTGGAGTGTAAACAGCTTTAACTATGGCTACACCTTC. Amino acids: CAWSVNSFNYGYTF.

The chain recombines TRBV6-5 with TRBJ1-5; possibly TRBD1 for D (5 bases). This CDR3 spans 16 amino acids. Germline CDR1 is MNHEY and CDR2 is SVGAGI. Between the trimmed V and J ends, which lost 0 bases and 2 bases, there was a span of 11 bases. The DNA of the CDR3 is TGTGCCAGCAGTTACTCGGGGGGTAGTGGCAATCAGCCCCAGCATTTT. Protein: CASSYSGGSGNQPQHF.

The rearrangement joins TRBV10-3 to TRBJ2-1; TRBD2 is a possible D gene (7 bases). The CDR3 extends over 16 amino acids. The V end lost 7 bases, the J end lost 4 bases, and 20 bases lay between the germline ends. CDR1 and CDR2 (germline): ENHRY, SYGVKD. CDR3 sequence reads: CAITPLGGRRYNEQFF. Here the CDR3 DNA reads TGTGCCATCACCCCATTGGGGGGGCGTCGATACAATGAGCAGTTCTTC.